Presented here are 27 T cell receptor beta chains from one specimen sequenced in a study of blood T cell repertoires in COVID-19. Repertoires were generated with immunoSEQ multiplex PCR, while TCRdb's copy carries only in-frame clones and drops some. The repertoire holds 300,000 or so clones, 80% to 90% seen once, with 0.95% to 1.5% in the top ten. The source material was peripheral blood. These receptors all come from a woman between 50 and 59 years old with acute or convalescent COVID-19.

This clone appeared once. The chain combines TRBV5-4 with TRBJ2-5; weak D call: TRBD1 (5 bases). The CDR3 has 14 amino acids. Trimming took off 1 base at V and 4 bases at J, with 11 bases between the two ends. In germline, CDR1 is SGHNT, CDR2 YYREEE (reference sequence). The CDR3 sequence: CASSLSGARETQYF. The CDR3 DNA is TGTGCCAGCAGCTTGTCTGGGGCCCGAGAGACCCAGTACTTC.

The chain uses TRBV7-2 and TRBJ2-1; 10 positions match TRBD2. The junction had 6 bases not matched to a gene; V was cut back by 1 base and J by 6 bases. Germline CDR1 is SGHTA and CDR2 is FQGNSA. The CDR3 length is 16 residues. This CDR3 reads CASSLGWASGSNEQFF. The DNA of the CDR3 is TGTGCCAGCAGCTTAGGATGGGCTAGCGGGAGCAATGAGCAGTTCTTC.

J is TRBJ2-2 and V is TRBV11-3; possibly TRBD1 for D (5 bases). V was trimmed by 3 bases and J by 3 bases, leaving 14 bases between them. Germline lookup yields CDR1 SGHNT and CDR2 YENEEA. The CDR3 has 16 amino acids. DNA for the CDR3: TGTGCCAGCAGCTTTGGGGCGACGGCGGACACCGGGGAGCTGTTTTTT. Its protein product is CASSFGATADTGELFF.

The chain is built from TRBV6-5 and TRBJ2-7; TRBD2 agrees at 10 bases. The CDR3 spans 16 residues. Germline V CDR1 and CDR2: MNHEY, SVGAGI. The V and J ends lost 0 bases and 5 bases, in that order; junction bases with no gene match: 7. CDR3: CASSYSSLAGVDEQYF. The CDR3 DNA is TGTGCCAGCAGTTACTCGAGCCTAGCGGGAGTTGACGAGCAGTACTTC.

This chain joins TRBV9 and TRBJ2-2, with D perhaps TRBD2 (5 bases). The CDR3 loop spans 15 amino acids. Germline V gene data show CDR1 as SGDLS and CDR2 as YYNGEE. The germline V and J ends were trimmed by 1 base and 4 bases, with 11 bases remaining between them. CDR3 sequence reads: CASSVLRDITGELFF. The CDR3 nucleotides are TGTGCCAGCAGCGTATTGAGGGATATCACCGGGGAGCTGTTTTTT.

This clone was detected once. The rearrangement links TRBV19 to TRBJ1-2; 10 bases are a match to TRBD1. The CDR3 consists of 15 residues. J was trimmed by 4 bases and V by 5 bases; bases with no gene match: 7. Germline CDR1 is LNHDA and CDR2 is SQIVND (reference sequence). CDR3 in DNA: TGTGCCAGTAGTTCCAGGACAGGGGGGGTCTATGGCTACACCTTC. It is translated as CASSSRTGGVYGYTF.

The chain links TRBV18 to TRBJ1-3; D may be TRBD1 (5 bases). V shed 5 bases and J shed 4 bases, with 12 bases lying between them. CDR1 is KGHSH and CDR2 is LQKENI in the germline V gene. This CDR3 is 14 amino acids long. The chain's CDR3 is CASSSPAGGNTIYF. CDR3 DNA sequence: TGTGCCAGCTCATCCCCGGCAGGGGGAAACACCATATATTTT.

The chain links TRBV29-1 to TRBJ1-1, with 8 bases identical to TRBD1. The CDR3 sequence is 13 residues long. V lost 6 bases, J lost 7 bases, and 10 bases stayed unmatched. Looked up from germline, CDR1 is SQVTM and CDR2 is ANQGSEA. CDR3 loop: CSVDRGEYLEAFF. CDR3 sequence (DNA): TGCAGCGTCGACAGGGGCGAATACCTTGAAGCTTTCTTT.

The V gene is TRBV29-1, the J gene TRBJ1-1; TRBD1 agrees at 9 bases. CDR3 length equals 13 residues. Germline V lookup: CDR1 SQVTM, CDR2 ANQGSEA. The trim removed 6 bases at V and 3 bases at J, leaving 5 bases unmatched. CDR3 in DNA: TGCAGCGTGAGGACAGGGGCGGACACTGAAGCTTTCTTT. Its translation is CSVRTGADTEAFF.

Notes on this clone: Different DNA sequences within this sample yield the same CDR3. The V gene is TRBV7-9, the J gene TRBJ1-1; D unclear. This CDR3 comprises 11 residues. Looked up from germline, CDR1 is SEHNR and CDR2 is FQNEAQ (reference sequence). V dropped 5 bases and J dropped 5 bases, with 6 bases sitting between them. The CDR3 is CASSPRTEAFF. CDR3 in DNA: TGTGCCAGCAGCCCCCGGACTGAAGCTTTCTTT.

This chain joins TRBV6-6 and TRBJ1-6; D is perhaps TRBD1 (6 bases). V was cut by 2 bases and J by 5 bases, with 13 bases left in between. This CDR3 comprises 16 residues. Per the germline V gene, CDR1 is MNHNY and CDR2 is SVGAGI (reference sequence). The CDR3 DNA reads TGTGCCAGCAGTTACAGGGTCCCAGGGGATAATTCACCCCTCCACTTT. It codes for CASSYRVPGDNSPLHF.

Only one count was recorded for this clone. The rearrangement uses TRBV2 and TRBJ2-7; TRBD1 agrees at 7 bases. CDR3 length equals 15 residues. Trimming cost V 7 bases and J 0 bases; bases outside gene matches: 9. Germline CDR1 is SNHLY and CDR2 is FYNNEI. CDR3 sequence: CASKFNRDSSYEQYF. The CDR3 DNA sequence: TGTGCCAGCAAATTCAACCGGGACAGCTCCTACGAGCAGTACTTC.

The chain combines TRBV5-5 with TRBJ1-1; 9 bases match TRBD1. Germline CDR1 SGHKS, CDR2 YYEKEE (reference sequence). Unmatched junction bases numbered 5, after V lost 0 bases and J lost 5 bases. This CDR3 has 15 residues. This CDR3 is CASSLVVQGATEAFF. The DNA of the CDR3 is TGTGCCAGCAGCTTGGTGGTACAGGGGGCAACTGAAGCTTTCTTT.

The V gene is TRBV6-5, the J gene TRBJ1-2, with 8 bases that match TRBD1. V lost 7 bases to trimming and J lost 7 bases; unmatched junction nucleotides: 8. Germline values: CDR1 MNHEY, CDR2 SVGAGI. There are 13 residues in the CDR3. CDR3 coding DNA: TGTGCCAGCACCCTGGACAGGGTTGGTGGCTACACCTTC. As protein: CASTLDRVGGYTF.

The V gene is TRBV7-9, the J gene TRBJ2-2; weak D call: TRBD1 (5 bases). Trimming pared 1 base from V and 1 base from J, leaving 13 bases between. CDR1 SEHNR and CDR2 FQNEAQ come from the germline V gene (reference sequence). CDR3 size: 17 residues. CDR3 in DNA: TGTGCCAGCAGCTTAGAAGGGCCCAGGGTGAACACCGGGGAGCTGTTTTTT. Encoded protein: CASSLEGPRVNTGELFF. Full variable domain (rest looked up from reference TRBV7-9 and TRBJ2-2): DTGVSQNPRHKITKRGQNVTFRCDPISEHNRLYWYRQTLGQGPEFLTYFQNEAQLEKSRLLSDRFSAERPKGSFSTLEIQRTEQGDSAMYLCASSLEGPRVNTGELFFGEGSRLTVL.

This clone has just one count. V and J are TRBV18 and TRBJ2-7; D is possibly TRBD2 (6 bases). The CDR3 loop spans 16 amino acids. CDR1 and CDR2 (germline): KGHSH, LQKENI. Trimming left V 6 bases short and J 2 bases short, with 20 bases between. The CDR3 nucleotides read TGTGCCAGCTCCCAAGGGCCTGCCAGCGGGCCCTACGAGCAGTACTTC. Its translation: CASSQGPASGPYEQYF.

This clone has just a few counts. V is TRBV28 and J is TRBJ2-7, with 7 bases that match TRBD1. Germline CDR1 MDHEN, CDR2 SYDVKM. The junction had 6 bases not matched to a gene; V was cut back by 4 bases and J by 0 bases. This CDR3 spans 15 amino acids. CDR3 in DNA: TGTGCCAGCAGTTCCGGGACAGAAAGCTCCTACGAGCAGTACTTC. It translates to CASSSGTESSYEQYF.

The CDR3 sequence: CASTGLAGEQYF. The CDR3 coding sequence is TGTGCCAGCACTGGACTAGCTGGTGAGCAGTACTTC. V usage is TRBV6-5 and J usage is TRBJ2-7; 8 bases map to TRBD2. There are 12 residues in the CDR3. Germline assignment: CDR1 MNHEY and CDR2 SVGAGI. J gave up 7 bases and V 7 bases, and 6 bases lay outside the gene matches.

The chain is built from TRBV30 and TRBJ1-3; no reliable D call. V lost 1 base and J lost 2, with 9 bases in between. CDR3 length equals 14 residues. CDR1 GTSNPN and CDR2 SVGIG come from the germline V gene (reference sequence). Here the CDR3 reads CAWSEPGTGNTIYF. The DNA of the CDR3 is TGTGCCTGGAGTGAACCGGGGACTGGAAACACCATATATTTT.

The rearrangement joins TRBV4-3 to TRBJ2-2; D call uncertain. Germline CDR1 and CDR2: LGHNA and YSLEER. The length of the CDR3 is 14 residues. V shed 0 bases and J shed 0 bases, with 2 bases lying between them. The CDR3, as DNA: TGCGCCAGCAGCCAAGACTCGAACACCGGGGAGCTGTTTTTT. It encodes CASSQDSNTGELFF.

The V call is TRBV19, the J call TRBJ2-3; no clear D. The CDR3 spans 16 residues. The V and J ends lost 6 bases and 0 bases respectively, with 16 bases between them. In germline, CDR1 is LNHDA, CDR2 SQIVND (reference sequence). Here the CDR3 DNA reads TGTGCCAGTAGGGATCGGGTCAAAACTAGCACAGATACGCAGTATTTT. Translation: CASRDRVKTSTDTQYF.

The chain couples TRBV5-1 to TRBJ2-7, with D possibly matching TRBD2 (5 bases). Germline lookup yields CDR1 SGHRS and CDR2 YFSETQ. This CDR3 is built from 14 residues. Trimming removed 4 bases from V and 2 bases from J, with 13 bases in between. The CDR3 spells CASSVAGIAYEQYV. CDR3 DNA: TGCGCCAGCAGCGTGGCCGGGATAGCCTACGAGCAGTACGTC.

The chain joins TRBV6-5 to TRBJ1-2; D unclear. This CDR3 comprises 14 residues. V was pared by 8 bases and J by 8 bases, with 21 bases between. Germline values: CDR1 MNHEY, CDR2 SVGAGI. Here the CDR3 DNA reads TGTGCCAGCGGGTTCGAGGGTGCCTATGGCGGCTACACCTTC. Translated: CASGFEGAYGGYTF.

The chain combines TRBV19 with TRBJ2-1, with 7 bases lining up with TRBD2. In germline, CDR1 is LNHDA, CDR2 SQIVND (reference sequence). After removal of 6 bases from V and 3 bases from J, the junction contained 2 bases not matched to a gene. The CDR3 is 13 residues long. This chain's CDR3 is CASRGGIYNEQFF. CDR3 nucleotide sequence: TGTGCCAGTAGGGGAGGGATCTACAATGAGCAGTTCTTC. Looking up the rest from reference TRBV19 and TRBJ2-1 gives the full variable domain: DGGITQSPKYLFRKEGQNVTLSCEQNLNHDAMYWYRQDPGQGLRLIYYSQIVNDFQKGDIAEGYSVSREKKESFPLTVTSAQKNPTAFYLCASRGGIYNEQFFGPGTRLTVL.

This chain links TRBV19 with TRBJ1-2, with 7 bases aligning to TRBD1. There are 13 residues in the CDR3. Looked up from germline, CDR1 is LNHDA and CDR2 is SQIVND (reference sequence). Unmatched junction bases numbered 2, after V lost 5 bases and J lost 2 bases. CDR3 nucleotide sequence: TGTGCCAGTAGTCCACAGGGGAACTATGGCTACACCTTC. Encoded protein: CASSPQGNYGYTF.

This rearrangement joins TRBV2 to TRBJ2-7, with 7 nucleotides matching TRBD1. Germline V gives CDR1 SNHLY, CDR2 FYNNEI. The CDR3 contains 14 residues. After removal of 5 bases from V and 2 bases from J, the junction contained 6 bases not matched to a gene. CDR3 in amino acids: CASSLSTGAYEQYF. For the CDR3, the DNA is TGTGCCAGCAGTCTCTCAACAGGGGCCTACGAGCAGTACTTC.

The genes are TRBV19 and TRBJ2-1; weak D call: TRBD2 (5 bases). Germline CDR1 is LNHDA and CDR2 is SQIVND (reference sequence). The V end lost 3 bases, the J end lost 3 bases, and 12 bases lay between the germline ends. The CDR3 has 15 amino acids. The CDR3, as DNA: TGTGCCAGTAGTATGAGCGAGAGGGTCTACAATGAGCAGTTCTTC. As protein: CASSMSERVYNEQFF.